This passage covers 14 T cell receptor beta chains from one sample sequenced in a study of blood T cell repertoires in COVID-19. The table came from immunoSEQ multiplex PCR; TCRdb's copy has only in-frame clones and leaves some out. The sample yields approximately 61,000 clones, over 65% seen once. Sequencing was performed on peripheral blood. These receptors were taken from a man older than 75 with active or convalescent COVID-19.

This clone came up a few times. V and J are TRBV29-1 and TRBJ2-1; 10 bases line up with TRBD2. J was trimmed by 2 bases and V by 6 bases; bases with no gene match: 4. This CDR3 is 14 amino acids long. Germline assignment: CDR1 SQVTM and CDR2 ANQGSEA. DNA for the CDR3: TGCAGCGTGCTCGGACTAGCGGCCTACAATGAGCAGTTCTTC. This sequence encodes CSVLGLAAYNEQFF.

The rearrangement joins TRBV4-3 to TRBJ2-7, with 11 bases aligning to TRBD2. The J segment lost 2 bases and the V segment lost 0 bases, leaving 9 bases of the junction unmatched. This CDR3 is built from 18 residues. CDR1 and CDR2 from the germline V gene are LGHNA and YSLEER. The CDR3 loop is CASSQDLTTSGGTYEQYF. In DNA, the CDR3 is TGCGCCAGCAGCCAAGATCTTACCACTAGCGGGGGTACCTACGAGCAGTACTTC.

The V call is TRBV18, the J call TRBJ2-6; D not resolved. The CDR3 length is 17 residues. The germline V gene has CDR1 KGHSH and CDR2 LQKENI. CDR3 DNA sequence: TGTGCGCAACCTGAGAGGTTTCCCTACTCTGGGGCCAACGTCCTGACTTTC. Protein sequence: CAQPERFPYSGANVLTF.

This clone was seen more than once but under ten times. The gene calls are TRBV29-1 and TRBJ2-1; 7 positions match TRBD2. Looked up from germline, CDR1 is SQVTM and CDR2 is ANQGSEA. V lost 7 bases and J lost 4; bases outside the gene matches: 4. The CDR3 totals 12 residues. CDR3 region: CSGLASYNEQFF. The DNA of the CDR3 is TGCAGCGGACTAGCTTCTTACAATGAGCAGTTCTTC.

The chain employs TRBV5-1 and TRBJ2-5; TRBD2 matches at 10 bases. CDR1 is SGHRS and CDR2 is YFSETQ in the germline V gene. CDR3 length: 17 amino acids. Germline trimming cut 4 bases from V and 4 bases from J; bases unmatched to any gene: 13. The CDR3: CASSAGIQRGGRETQYF. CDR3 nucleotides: TGCGCCAGCAGCGCTGGCATCCAGCGGGGGGGCAGAGAGACCCAGTACTTC.

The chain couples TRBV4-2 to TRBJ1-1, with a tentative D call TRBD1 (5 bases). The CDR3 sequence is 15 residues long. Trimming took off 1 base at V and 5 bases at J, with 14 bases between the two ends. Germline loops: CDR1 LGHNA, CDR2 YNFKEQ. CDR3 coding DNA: TGTGCCAGCAGCCAAGGCCCTCAGGGAGGTACTGAAGCTTTCTTT. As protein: CASSQGPQGGTEAFF.

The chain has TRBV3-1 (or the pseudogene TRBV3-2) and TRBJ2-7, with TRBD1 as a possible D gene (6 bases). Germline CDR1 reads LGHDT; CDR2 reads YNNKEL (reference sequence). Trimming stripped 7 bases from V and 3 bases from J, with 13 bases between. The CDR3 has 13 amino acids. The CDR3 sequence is CASTPTGVYEQYF. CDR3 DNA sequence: TGTGCCAGCACCCCGACAGGAGTCTACGAGCAGTACTTC.

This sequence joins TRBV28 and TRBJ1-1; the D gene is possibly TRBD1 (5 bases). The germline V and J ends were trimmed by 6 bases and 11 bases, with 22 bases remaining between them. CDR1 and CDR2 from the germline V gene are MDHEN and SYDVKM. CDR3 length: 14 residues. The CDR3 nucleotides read TGTGCCAGCAGCACCGGAGGCCAAGGGACTGGGGCTTTCTTT. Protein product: CASSTGGQGTGAFF.

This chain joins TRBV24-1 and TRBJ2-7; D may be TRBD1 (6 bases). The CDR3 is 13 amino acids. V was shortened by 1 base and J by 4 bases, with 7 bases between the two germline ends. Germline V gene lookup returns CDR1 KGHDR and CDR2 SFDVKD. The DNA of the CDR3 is TGTGCCACCAGTGATTTAAGGGGGTACGAGCAGTACTTC. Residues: CATSDLRGYEQYF.

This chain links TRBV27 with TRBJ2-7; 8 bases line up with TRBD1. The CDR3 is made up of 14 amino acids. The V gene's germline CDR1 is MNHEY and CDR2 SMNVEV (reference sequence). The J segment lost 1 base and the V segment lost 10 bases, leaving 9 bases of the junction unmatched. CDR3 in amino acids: CATKPGQVSYEQYF. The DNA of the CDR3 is TGTGCCACCAAACCGGGACAGGTTTCCTACGAGCAGTACTTC.

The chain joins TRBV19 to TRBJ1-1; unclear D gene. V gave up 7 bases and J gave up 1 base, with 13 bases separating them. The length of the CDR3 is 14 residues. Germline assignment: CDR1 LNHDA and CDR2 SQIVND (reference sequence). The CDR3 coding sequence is TGTGCCAGTACCAGGACTGTGGAGAACACTGAAGCTTTCTTT. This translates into CASTRTVENTEAFF.

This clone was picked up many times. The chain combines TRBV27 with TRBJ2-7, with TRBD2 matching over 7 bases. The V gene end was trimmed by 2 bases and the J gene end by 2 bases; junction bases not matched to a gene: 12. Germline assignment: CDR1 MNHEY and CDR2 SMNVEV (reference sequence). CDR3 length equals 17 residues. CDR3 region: CASSLNPPSAGAYEQYF. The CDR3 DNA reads TGTGCCAGCAGTTTAAATCCCCCATCGGCGGGAGCCTACGAGCAGTACTTC.

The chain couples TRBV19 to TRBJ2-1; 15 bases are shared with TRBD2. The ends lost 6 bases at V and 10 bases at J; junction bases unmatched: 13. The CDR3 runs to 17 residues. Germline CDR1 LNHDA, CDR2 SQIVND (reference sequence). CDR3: CASSIIPPGLAGGEQFF. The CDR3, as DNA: TGTGCCAGTAGCATAATCCCCCCGGGACTAGCGGGAGGCGAGCAGTTCTTC.

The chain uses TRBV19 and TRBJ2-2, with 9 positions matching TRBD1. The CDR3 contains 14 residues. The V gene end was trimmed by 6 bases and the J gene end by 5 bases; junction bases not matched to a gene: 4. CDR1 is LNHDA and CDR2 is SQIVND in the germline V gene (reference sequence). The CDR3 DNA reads TGTGCCAGTAGGGACAGGGGAGGGACCGGGGAGCTGTTTTTT. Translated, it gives CASRDRGGTGELFF.